This TCR beta chain was recovered during a study of OX40 agonist ivuxolimab in advanced cancers. Libraries were prepared by immunoSEQ multiplex PCR; TCRdb keeps only in-frame clonotypes and omits some of them. The data show tens of thousands of clones, over 80% seen once. The germline V gene has CDR1 SGHDN and CDR2 FVKESK. There are 15 residues in the CDR3. V was clipped by 2 bases and J by 2 bases; unmatched bases: 6. The chain joins TRBV14 to TRBJ2-7; 7 bases align to TRBD1. This sequence was found in an adult with an advanced solid tumor such as melanoma, head and neck, liver or kidney cancer. The material was CD4+ or CD8+ T cells sorted from blood, obtained in a trial of the OX40 agonist ivuxolimab. CDR3 protein: CASSQLPGGTYEQYF. Here the CDR3 DNA reads TGTGCCAGCAGCCAACTCCCAGGGGGAACCTACGAGCAGTACTTC.